What follows are 25 T cell receptor beta chains derived from one specimen sequenced in a study of blood T cell repertoires in COVID-19. Only in-frame clones appear in the TCRdb table, and some are missing; sequencing was by immunoSEQ multiplex PCR. The sample holds about 250,000 clones, more than 70% seen once. Sequencing input: peripheral blood. These receptors were taken from a woman in her 30s with COVID-19, enrolled during active disease.

This chain connects TRBV28 to TRBJ1-1, with D maybe TRBD1 (6 bases). V was trimmed by 6 bases and J by 11 bases, leaving 13 bases between them. Per the germline V gene, CDR1 is MDHEN and CDR2 is SYDVKM. The CDR3 sequence is 11 residues long. The CDR3 reads CASRHAGGAFF. The CDR3 nucleotides are TGTGCCAGCAGACATGCGGGGGGCGCTTTCTTT.

The chain links TRBV10-2 to TRBJ2-7, with D possibly TRBD1 on 5 matching bases. The germline V gene has CDR1 WSHSY and CDR2 SAAADI. The CDR3 totals 13 residues. Trimming took 8 bases from V and 3 from J, leaving 14 bases between them. The CDR3 sequence: CASRGQGDYEQYF. Here the CDR3 DNA reads TGCGCCAGCCGAGGACAAGGAGACTACGAGCAGTACTTC.

The rearrangement uses TRBV7-9 and TRBJ1-3; no clear D gene. The CDR3 is 15 amino acids. V gave up 4 bases and J gave up 4 bases, with 14 bases separating them. Germline V gene lookup returns CDR1 SEHNR and CDR2 FQNEAQ (reference sequence). The CDR3: CASSSARYLGNTIYF. In nucleotides, the CDR3 is TGTGCCAGCAGCTCTGCCCGGTATTTGGGAAACACCATATATTTT.

This chain joins TRBV5-6 and TRBJ2-5; 8 bases are a match to TRBD2. Per the germline V gene, CDR1 is SGHDT and CDR2 is YYEEEE. V dropped 4 bases and J dropped 5; count of bases not matched to a gene: 7. The CDR3 covers 14 residues. The CDR3 here is CASSLPGREETQYF. Written as DNA, the CDR3 is TGTGCCAGCAGCCTCCCCGGGAGGGAGGAGACCCAGTACTTC. Full variable domain (outside the CDR3, taken from reference TRBV5-6 and TRBJ2-5): DAGVTQSPTHLIKTRGQQVTLRCSPKSGHDTVSWYQQALGQGPQFIFQYYEEEERQRGNFPDRFSGHQFPNYSSELNVNALLLGDSALYLCASSLPGREETQYFGPGTRLLVL.

The genes are TRBV9 and TRBJ2-1; 10 nucleotides agree with TRBD2. Germline-derived CDR1 and CDR2 are SGDLS and YYNGEE. The CDR3 covers 17 residues. Trimming took 0 bases from V and 6 from J; bases not matched to a gene: 9. This CDR3 is CASSVVSSGSRANEQFF. The CDR3 region has the DNA TGTGCCAGCAGCGTAGTTTCTAGCGGGAGTAGGGCCAATGAGCAGTTCTTC.

This chain links TRBV4-1 with TRBJ1-6, with D possibly TRBD1 on 6 matching bases. Per germline, CDR1 MGHRA and CDR2 YSYEKL. The CDR3 sequence is 17 residues long. V gave up 0 bases and J gave up 9 bases, with 18 bases separating them. In nucleotides, the CDR3 is TGCGCCAGCAGCCAAGATTACGGGACAAACGACGCTTCACCCCTCCACTTT. It translates to CASSQDYGTNDASPLHF.

This rearrangement joins TRBV28 to TRBJ2-7, with D hard to call. The germline V gene encodes CDR1 MDHEN and CDR2 SYDVKM. This CDR3 has 12 amino acids. V was trimmed by 4 bases and J by 0 bases, leaving 4 bases between them. The CDR3 DNA is TGTGCCAGCAGTTCCGGCTCCTACGAGCAGTACTTC. Residues: CASSSGSYEQYF.

This clone appeared a single time. The chain uses TRBV10-3 and TRBJ2-7; the D gene is possibly TRBD1 (6 bases). V gave up 0 bases and J gave up 0 bases, with 12 bases separating them. This CDR3 has 16 residues. CDR1 ENHRY and CDR2 SYGVKD come from the germline V gene. CDR3 bases: TGTGCCATCAGTGAGTCTGGGGGCATTAGCTCCTACGAGCAGTACTTC. Translating gives CAISESGGISSYEQYF.

This clone appeared once. V usage is TRBV7-9 and J usage is TRBJ2-3, with 9 bases identical to TRBD1. The CDR3 has 14 amino acids. Germline V gene sequence: CDR1 SEHNR, CDR2 FQNEAQ (reference sequence). The trim removed 7 bases at V and 6 bases at J, leaving 8 bases unmatched. CDR3 residues: CASTKGQGLDTQYF. Written as DNA, the CDR3 is TGTGCCAGCACCAAGGGACAGGGATTGGATACGCAGTATTTT.

The rearrangement joins TRBV7-9 to TRBJ1-1; D gene unclear. Germline loops: CDR1 SEHNR, CDR2 FQNEAQ (reference sequence). The CDR3 sequence is 13 residues long. Trimming left V 0 bases short and J 3 bases short, with 5 bases between. The CDR3 protein is CASSLASDTEAFF. CDR3 sequence (DNA): TGTGCCAGCAGCTTAGCATCCGACACTGAAGCTTTCTTT. Using reference TRBV7-9 and TRBJ1-1 for the parts outside the CDR3, the full variable domain is DTGVSQNPRHKITKRGQNVTFRCDPISEHNRLYWYRQTLGQGPEFLTYFQNEAQLEKSRLLSDRFSAERPKGSFSTLEIQRTEQGDSAMYLCASSLASDTEAFFGQGTRLTVV.

This chain joins TRBV5-1 and TRBJ1-4; TRBD1 aligns across 9 bases. Germline values: CDR1 SGHRS, CDR2 YFSETQ. With 4 bases clipped from V and 7 bases from J, the junction kept 5 bases outside the gene matches. CDR3 size: 14 residues. CDR3 sequence reads: CASSQGQGGEKLFF. As DNA, the CDR3 is TGCGCCAGCAGCCAGGGACAGGGAGGTGAAAAACTGTTTTTT.

The genes are TRBV19 and TRBJ2-2; TRBD1 aligns across 8 bases. V lost 5 bases, J lost 0 bases, and 5 bases stayed unmatched. Germline V CDR1 and CDR2: LNHDA, SQIVND (reference sequence). CDR3 length: 16 residues. The CDR3 region has the DNA TGTGCCAGTAGTCCCATGACAGGGGCGAACACCGGGGAGCTGTTTTTT. Protein product: CASSPMTGANTGELFF.

V is TRBV14 and J is TRBJ2-2; D remains unclear. CDR1 SGHDN and CDR2 FVKESK come from the germline V gene. V lost 4 bases and J lost 4, with 10 bases in between. This CDR3 comprises 14 residues. The DNA for the CDR3 is TGTGCCAGCAGCCCTGAGAGAGGCACCGGGGAGCTGTTTTTT. Its protein is CASSPERGTGELFF.

The J gene is TRBJ1-6, the V gene TRBV5-6; 10 bases agree with TRBD1. V lost 1 base to trimming and J lost 4 bases; unmatched junction nucleotides: 5. Germline-derived CDR1 and CDR2 are SGHDT and YYEEEE. The CDR3 totals 17 residues. CDR3 protein: CASSLMVGQGYNSPLHF. The CDR3 bases are TGTGCCAGCAGCTTGATGGTGGGACAGGGGTATAATTCACCCCTCCACTTT.

This chain uses TRBV4-1 with TRBJ2-1; 7 bases are a match to TRBD1. Trimming took 4 bases from V and 7 from J; bases not matched to a gene: 7. Germline lookup yields CDR1 MGHRA and CDR2 YSYEKL. The CDR3 has 14 amino acids. This chain's CDR3 is CASSPRDSLNEQFF. Here the CDR3 DNA reads TGCGCCAGCAGCCCCCGGGACAGCTTAAATGAGCAGTTCTTC.

The chain links TRBV5-4 to TRBJ2-7; the match to TRBD1 covers 11 bases. The length of the CDR3 is 15 residues. The germline gives CDR1 SGHNT, CDR2 YYREEE (reference sequence). The junction had 1 base not matched to a gene; V was cut back by 0 bases and J by 2 bases. The CDR3 region has the DNA TGTGCCAGCAGCTTGGGGGGACAGGGGGCCTACGAGCAGTACTTC. This gives the protein CASSLGGQGAYEQYF. Based on the CDR3 plus reference TRBV5-4 and TRBJ2-7, the full variable domain is ETGVTQSPTHLIKTRGQQVTLRCSSQSGHNTVSWYQQALGQGPQFIFQYYREEENGRGNFPPRFSGLQFPNYSSELNVNALELDDSALYLCASSLGGQGAYEQYFGPGTRLTVT.

This chain joins TRBV24-1 and TRBJ2-1; D gene unclear. Trimming cost V 5 bases and J 2 bases, with 12 bases left between them. There are 15 residues in the CDR3. Germline V gene data show CDR1 as KGHDR and CDR2 as SFDVKD. The CDR3 spells CATSGRSETYNEQFF. The CDR3 region has the DNA TGTGCCACCAGTGGTAGGAGCGAGACCTACAATGAGCAGTTCTTC.

The chain has TRBV28 and TRBJ2-5; D is uncertain. This CDR3 is built from 11 residues. The germline V and J ends were trimmed by 6 bases and 8 bases, with 10 bases remaining between them. Germline CDR1 and CDR2: MDHEN and SYDVKM. In nucleotides, the CDR3 is TGTGCCAGCAGCCCCCTAGAAACCCAGTACTTC. It encodes CASSPLETQYF.

The rearrangement joins TRBV5-6 to TRBJ2-2, with 9 bases matching TRBD2. The junction had 8 bases not matched to a gene; V was cut back by 4 bases and J by 7 bases. This CDR3 has 15 residues. Germline values: CDR1 SGHDT, CDR2 YYEEEE. CDR3 residues: CASSRVSGSVGELFF. CDR3 nucleotides: TGTGCCAGCAGCCGTGTTAGCGGGAGCGTCGGGGAGCTGTTTTTT.

The genes are TRBV11-3 and TRBJ2-2; TRBD2 agrees at 13 bases. The CDR3 is made up of 16 amino acids. In germline, CDR1 is SGHNT, CDR2 YENEEA. Trimming removed 5 bases from V and 5 bases from J; junction bases left unmatched: 5. Here the CDR3 DNA reads TGTGCCAGCAGCCAGAGACTAGCGGGAGGTACCGGGGAGCTGTTTTTT. Its translation is CASSQRLAGGTGELFF. Drawing the rest from reference TRBV11-3 and TRBJ2-2, the complete variable domain is EAGVVQSPRYKIIEKKQPVAFWCNPISGHNTLYWYLQNLGQGPELLIRYENEEAVDDSQLPKDRFSAERLKGVDSTLKIQPAELGDSAVYLCASSQRLAGGTGELFFGEGSRLTVL.

The chain has TRBV7-9 and TRBJ2-1; 12 bases are a match to TRBD2. Germline V gene lookup returns CDR1 SEHNR and CDR2 FQNEAQ (reference sequence). V dropped 5 bases and J dropped 9; count of bases not matched to a gene: 11. This CDR3 is 16 amino acids long. The CDR3: CASSSTLAGGVSEQFF. DNA for the CDR3: TGTGCCAGCAGCAGCACTCTAGCGGGAGGGGTCAGTGAGCAGTTCTTC.

This clone has only one observation. This chain uses TRBV18 with TRBJ2-2; 10 nucleotides match TRBD2. Trimming cost V 8 bases and J 3 bases; bases outside gene matches: 12. The CDR3 extends over 17 amino acids. CDR1 KGHSH and CDR2 LQKENI come from the germline V gene. CDR3: CASTGSSGGRHTGELFF. CDR3 in DNA: TGTGCCAGCACCGGATCTAGCGGGGGAAGGCACACCGGGGAGCTGTTTTTT.

This sequence joins TRBV2 and TRBJ1-1; 8 bases line up with TRBD1. The trim removed 4 bases at V and 1 base at J, leaving 5 bases unmatched. The CDR3 is made up of 15 amino acids. Germline V gives CDR1 SNHLY, CDR2 FYNNEI. CDR3 DNA sequence: TGTGCCAGCAGTGCAAGACAGGGGCCGAACACTGAAGCTTTCTTT. It specifies CASSARQGPNTEAFF.

The chain has TRBV12-3 or TRBV12-4 and TRBJ2-3; D is unresolved. The V end lost 8 bases, the J end lost 0 bases, and 9 bases lay between the germline ends. The CDR3 sequence is 13 residues long. The CDR3 region has the DNA TGTGCCAGCCGGGTTTTTAGCACAGATACGCAGTATTTT. It yields the protein CASRVFSTDTQYF.

The rearrangement joins TRBV11-3 to TRBJ2-2; D is undetermined. The germline V gene encodes CDR1 SGHNT and CDR2 YENEEA. V was cut by 1 base and J by 4 bases, with 7 bases left in between. The CDR3 runs to 14 residues. The CDR3 nucleotides read TGTGCCAGCAGCTTAGCGGAGCTCACCGGGGAGCTGTTTTTT. Residues: CASSLAELTGELFF.